Listed here are 30 T cell receptor beta chains from one sample, sequenced in a study of technical replicates of blood from several donors. Profiling relied on immunoSEQ multiplex PCR, and the TCRdb table lists in-frame clones only, not all of them. Of some 84,000 clones in the sample, over 75% were seen once. Sequencing was carried out using T cells isolated from PBMCs. These receptors originate from a human donor in good health.

The count of this clone is one. CDR3 sequence reads: CASSQVASGTDTQYF. As DNA, the CDR3 is TGCGCCAGCAGCCAAGTGGCTAGCGGCACAGATACGCAGTATTTT. V is TRBV4-1 and J is TRBJ2-3; D is perhaps TRBD2 (6 bases). This CDR3 is 15 amino acids long. Germline CDR1 and CDR2: MGHRA and YSYEKL. The ends were cut back, 1 base at V and 1 base at J, with 9 bases in the middle.

A single count supports this clone. The chain uses TRBV6-5 and TRBJ2-7, with D maybe TRBD1 (5 bases). V was pared by 0 bases and J by 2 bases, with 11 bases between. The CDR3 spans 15 residues. Germline CDR1 reads MNHEY; CDR2 reads SVGAGI. The DNA of the CDR3 is TGTGCCAGCAGTTACTCGTGGGGCCCCACCTACGAGCAGTACTTC. Translating gives CASSYSWGPTYEQYF.

This clone was seen only once. V is TRBV12-5 and J is TRBJ1-5; TRBD1 matches 8 bases. The CDR3 contains 16 residues. V trimming: 2 bases; J trimming: 3 bases; junction bases outside the gene matches: 6. Germline V gene data show CDR1 as LGHNT and CDR2 as FRNRAP. CDR3 amino acids: CASGLIPQGANQPQHF. DNA of the CDR3: TGTGCTAGTGGTTTGATCCCTCAGGGGGCCAATCAGCCCCAGCATTTT.

This rearrangement joins TRBV4-1 to TRBJ1-1, with D possibly TRBD1 on 5 matching bases. The length of the CDR3 is 16 residues. Trimming took off 0 bases at V and 2 bases at J, with 13 bases between the two ends. Looked up from germline, CDR1 is MGHRA and CDR2 is YSYEKL. Here the CDR3 DNA reads TGCGCCAGCAGCCAAGATGAAAACAGGCCCAACACTGAAGCTTTCTTT. Translation gives CASSQDENRPNTEAFF.

J is TRBJ1-1 and V is TRBV2; D is perhaps TRBD1 (6 bases). Germline V gives CDR1 SNHLY, CDR2 FYNNEI. V dropped 5 bases and J dropped 3 bases, with 10 bases sitting between them. This CDR3 is 13 amino acids long. The CDR3 loop is CASSRQGYTEAFF. The CDR3, as DNA: TGTGCCAGCAGTCGTCAGGGGTACACTGAAGCTTTCTTT.

The chain joins TRBV10-3 to TRBJ2-1, with D possibly TRBD1 on 5 matching bases. V lost 2 bases and J 6 bases, leaving 8 bases between the germline ends. This CDR3 has 13 residues. The germline CDR1 and CDR2 sequences are ENHRY and SYGVKD. The CDR3 is CAISEGRVNEQFF. Here the CDR3 DNA reads TGTGCCATCAGTGAGGGCAGGGTCAATGAGCAGTTCTTC.

This chain uses TRBV30 with TRBJ2-1; 7 bases fit TRBD2. CDR1 and CDR2 from the germline V gene are GTSNPN and SVGIG (reference sequence). The J segment lost 7 bases and the V segment lost 5 bases, leaving 14 bases of the junction unmatched. CDR3 size: 15 residues. The CDR3 DNA sequence: TGTGCCTGGGAAAAGTTAGGCGGGAGCTGGAATGAGCAGTTCTTC. Its protein product is CAWEKLGGSWNEQFF. The variable domain in full, with the rest retrieved from reference TRBV30 and TRBJ2-1, is SQTIHQWPATLVQPVGSPLSLECTVEGTSNPNLYWYRQAAGRGLQLLFYSVGIGQISSEVPQNLSASRPQDRQFILSSKKLLLSDSGFYLCAWEKLGGSWNEQFFGPGTRLTVL.

The rearrangement uses TRBV27 and TRBJ2-7; 9 bases align to TRBD2. CDR3 length: 13 residues. V shed 5 bases and J 5 bases; nucleotides not matched to a gene: 4. Germline assignment: CDR1 MNHEY and CDR2 SMNVEV (reference sequence). CDR3 DNA sequence: TGTGCCAGCAGTATGGGACTAGCCAACGAGCAGTACTTC. Protein: CASSMGLANEQYF.

This clone was detected only once. The chain links TRBV6-1 to TRBJ1-1, with TRBD1 matching 7 bases. The CDR3 runs to 13 residues. The junction had 2 bases not matched to a gene; V was cut back by 4 bases and J by 3 bases. CDR1 is MNHNS, CDR2 SASEGT, per germline. In DNA form, the CDR3 reads TGTGCCAGCAGTGCAACAGGGGACACTGAAGCTTTCTTT. Translating gives CASSATGDTEAFF.

This clone was observed a single time. The genes are TRBV28 and TRBJ2-1; TRBD2 matches 13 bases. This CDR3 has 15 amino acids. Germline V CDR1 and CDR2: MDHEN, SYDVKM. The V segment lost 5 bases and the J segment 7 bases; nucleotides outside the gene matches: 5. CDR3 loop: CASSEGTSGKNEQFF. CDR3 in DNA: TGTGCCAGCAGTGAGGGGACTAGCGGGAAGAATGAGCAGTTCTTC.

The gene calls are TRBV21-1 and TRBJ1-1; the table's D call, TRBD1, has no DNA check behind it. TRBV21-1 represents a pseudogene. The CDR3 has 14 residues. CDR3 amino acids: CASSARQDNTEAFF. In nucleotides, the CDR3 is TGTGCCAGCAGCGCCCGACAGGATAACACTGAAGCTTTCTTT.

The gene calls are TRBV5-1 and TRBJ2-2, with 15 positions matching TRBD2. V dropped 4 bases and J dropped 8; count of bases not matched to a gene: 9. The germline V gene has CDR1 SGHRS and CDR2 YFSETQ. CDR3 length: 17 residues. CDR3 in amino acids: CASSTAGTSGRSGELFF. The CDR3 nucleotides read TGCGCCAGCAGCACAGCCGGGACTAGCGGGAGGAGTGGGGAGCTGTTTTTT.

As to this clone: The sample contains more than one DNA sequence encoding this CDR3. The V call is TRBV28, the J call TRBJ2-7; no definite D call. V lost 3 bases to trimming and J lost 3 bases, with 6 bases between them. Germline V gene sequence: CDR1 MDHEN, CDR2 SYDVKM. This CDR3 is 12 amino acids long. Here the CDR3 reads CASSFTGYEQYF. The CDR3 nucleotides read TGTGCCAGCAGTTTTACGGGCTACGAGCAGTACTTC.

V gene TRBV14 combines with J gene TRBJ1-1, with D maybe TRBD1 (5 bases). The CDR3 totals 14 residues. Per germline, CDR1 SGHDN and CDR2 FVKESK. Trimming removed 4 bases from V and 1 base from J, with 10 bases in between. CDR3 in amino acids: CASSPGLRNTEAFF. Here the CDR3 DNA reads TGTGCCAGCAGCCCAGGGTTAAGGAACACTGAAGCTTTCTTT.

The chain has TRBV5-4 and TRBJ1-2; D remains ambiguous. The CDR3 totals 14 residues. V gave up 6 bases and J gave up 5 bases, with 17 bases separating them. Germline V lookup: CDR1 SGHNT, CDR2 YYREEE (reference sequence). The DNA for the CDR3 is TGTGCCAGCACCAAAGTCGGTCTTCTTTATGGCTACACCTTC. It codes for CASTKVGLLYGYTF.

The chain employs TRBV2 and TRBJ2-7; D remains ambiguous. Germline V gene lookup returns CDR1 SNHLY and CDR2 FYNNEI. The CDR3 runs 13 residues. V shed 2 bases and J shed 2 bases, with 7 bases lying between them. The CDR3, as DNA: TGTGCCAGCAGTGAAACAGCAACCTACGAGCAGTACTTC. This translates into CASSETATYEQYF.

V usage is TRBV4-1 and J usage is TRBJ1-2; a weak D match, TRBD1 (5 bases). Germline lookup yields CDR1 MGHRA and CDR2 YSYEKL. V was shortened by 2 bases and J by 6 bases, with 10 bases between the two germline ends. The CDR3 extends over 13 amino acids. DNA for the CDR3: TGCGCCAGCAGCCAAATGGGGGGAGATGGCTACACCTTC. This sequence encodes CASSQMGGDGYTF.

The chain joins TRBV2 to TRBJ2-7; possibly TRBD2 for D (5 bases). The CDR3 covers 15 residues. Looked up from germline, CDR1 is SNHLY and CDR2 is FYNNEI. Deletions cut 1 base from V and 4 bases from J, with 14 bases between. The CDR3 DNA reads as TGTGCCAGCAGTGAAGTTCCACTAGGTCAGTACGAGCAGTACTTC. Its protein is CASSEVPLGQYEQYF.

The chain combines TRBV5-6 with TRBJ2-3; 8 bases align to TRBD2. Germline V gene data show CDR1 as SGHDT and CDR2 as YYEEEE. Trimming removed 4 bases from V and 2 bases from J; junction bases left unmatched: 6. The CDR3 covers 15 residues. The CDR3 region has the DNA TGTGCCAGCAGCGCAGCGGGAGATTACACAGATACGCAGTATTTT. Translating it yields CASSAAGDYTDTQYF.

The chain uses TRBV27 and TRBJ2-7; TRBD2 is a possible D gene (6 bases). V was pared by 6 bases and J by 3 bases, with 12 bases between. The length of the CDR3 is 13 residues. Germline V gives CDR1 MNHEY, CDR2 SMNVEV (reference sequence). The CDR3 loop reads CASSAGPYYEQYF. CDR3 bases: TGTGCCAGCAGCGCGGGGCCCTACTACGAGCAGTACTTC.

This clone was recorded only once. This chain joins TRBV5-1 and TRBJ1-1; 9 bases are shared with TRBD1. Germline CDR1 is SGHRS and CDR2 is YFSETQ. The CDR3 sequence is 15 residues long. Germline trimming cut 2 bases from V and 3 bases from J; bases unmatched to any gene: 5. The CDR3 region is CASSFTTGGDTEAFF. CDR3 DNA: TGCGCCAGCAGCTTCACGACAGGGGGAGACACTGAAGCTTTCTTT.

This chain joins TRBV7-8 and TRBJ2-3; 8 bases are shared with TRBD1. The germline V gene encodes CDR1 SGHVS and CDR2 FQNEAQ. This CDR3 has 14 amino acids. V lost 5 bases to trimming and J lost 2 bases; unmatched junction nucleotides: 3. The DNA for the CDR3 is TGTGCCAGCAGCAGGGGACAGGACACAGATACGCAGTATTTT. Its protein product is CASSRGQDTDTQYF.

V is TRBV27 and J is TRBJ2-7, with D perhaps matching TRBD2 (5 bases). The CDR3 is 13 amino acids. The V end was cut by 5 bases, the J end by 5 bases, with 13 bases between. Germline V CDR1 and CDR2: MNHEY, SMNVEV (reference sequence). The CDR3 loop is CASSPTRNDEQYF. The CDR3 nucleotides are TGTGCCAGCAGTCCTACTAGGAACGACGAGCAGTACTTC.

The J gene is TRBJ2-1, the V gene TRBV27, with 9 bases fitting TRBD2. V was clipped by 7 bases and J by 9 bases; unmatched bases: 19. Looked up from germline, CDR1 is MNHEY and CDR2 is SMNVEV (reference sequence). The CDR3 length is 17 residues. The CDR3 loop is CASNPLRREGHGSEQFF. The CDR3 DNA sequence: TGTGCCAGCAACCCTCTGAGGCGGGAGGGCCACGGTTCTGAGCAGTTCTTC.

The chain is built from TRBV7-8 and TRBJ2-7; weak D call: TRBD2 (6 bases). CDR3 length equals 13 residues. V lost 0 bases, J lost 3 bases, and 6 bases lay in between. From germline, CDR1 is SGHVS and CDR2 FQNEAQ. The CDR3 region has the DNA TGTGCCAGCAGCTTAGCGGGGGGCTACGAGCAGTACTTC. Encoded protein: CASSLAGGYEQYF.

The gene calls are TRBV25-1 and TRBJ2-1; 8 bases are a match to TRBD1. J gave up 2 bases and V 3 bases, and 6 bases lay outside the gene matches. This CDR3 comprises 16 residues. Germline V gene data show CDR1 as MGHDK and CDR2 as SYGVNS. The CDR3 nucleotides read TGTGCCAGCAGTGACTGGACAGGGAACCCCTACAATGAGCAGTTCTTC. Encoded protein: CASSDWTGNPYNEQFF.

The rearrangement joins TRBV6-1 to TRBJ2-5; the D gene is possibly TRBD1 (6 bases). There are 14 residues in the CDR3. Trimming removed 2 bases at V and 5 bases at J, with 12 bases between. CDR1 MNHNS and CDR2 SASEGT come from the germline V gene. For the CDR3, the DNA is TGTGCCAGCAGTGAACCAGGGGCCAGGGAGACCCAGTACTTC. Translating gives CASSEPGARETQYF.

J is TRBJ1-5 and V is TRBV9, with no clear D. Germline V gives CDR1 SGDLS, CDR2 YYNGEE. The CDR3 length is 14 residues. V was clipped by 0 bases and J by 5 bases, with 9 bases between them. CDR3 sequence: CASSVDLHYQPQHF. The CDR3 coding sequence is TGTGCCAGCAGCGTAGACCTGCACTATCAGCCCCAGCATTTT.

V usage is TRBV12-5 and J usage is TRBJ1-2; the D gene is possibly TRBD1 (5 bases). The CDR3 runs to 14 residues. V was clipped by 0 bases and J by 7 bases, with 12 bases between them. The germline V gene encodes CDR1 LGHNT and CDR2 FRNRAP. CDR3 bases: TGTGCTAGTGGTTTGGTACTGGGGGGTGGTGGCTACACCTTC. Translating it yields CASGLVLGGGGYTF.

J is TRBJ2-7 and V is TRBV14; maybe TRBD1 (5 bases). V lost 1 base and J 7 bases, leaving 8 bases between the germline ends. The CDR3 totals 12 residues. Germline lookup yields CDR1 SGHDN and CDR2 FVKESK. The CDR3 DNA is TGTGCCAGCAGCCAAGCAGGGCGAGAGCAGTACTTC. This codes for CASSQAGREQYF.